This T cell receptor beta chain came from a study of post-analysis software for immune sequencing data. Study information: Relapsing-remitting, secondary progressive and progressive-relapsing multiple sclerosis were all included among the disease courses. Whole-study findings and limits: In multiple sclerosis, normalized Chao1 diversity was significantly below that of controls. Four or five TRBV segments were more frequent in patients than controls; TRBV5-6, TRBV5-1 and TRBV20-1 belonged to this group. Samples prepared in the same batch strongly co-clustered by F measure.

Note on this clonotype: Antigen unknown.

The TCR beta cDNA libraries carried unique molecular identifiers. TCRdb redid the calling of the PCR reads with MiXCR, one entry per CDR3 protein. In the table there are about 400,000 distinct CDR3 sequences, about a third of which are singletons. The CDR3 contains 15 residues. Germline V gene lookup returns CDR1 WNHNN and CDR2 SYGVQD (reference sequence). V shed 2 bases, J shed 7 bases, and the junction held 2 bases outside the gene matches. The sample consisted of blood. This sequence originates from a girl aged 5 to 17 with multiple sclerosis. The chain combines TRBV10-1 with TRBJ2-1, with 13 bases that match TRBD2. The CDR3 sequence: CASSEGTSGENEQFF. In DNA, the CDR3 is TGCGCCAGCAGTGAGGGGACTAGCGGGGAAAATGAGCAGTTCTTC.